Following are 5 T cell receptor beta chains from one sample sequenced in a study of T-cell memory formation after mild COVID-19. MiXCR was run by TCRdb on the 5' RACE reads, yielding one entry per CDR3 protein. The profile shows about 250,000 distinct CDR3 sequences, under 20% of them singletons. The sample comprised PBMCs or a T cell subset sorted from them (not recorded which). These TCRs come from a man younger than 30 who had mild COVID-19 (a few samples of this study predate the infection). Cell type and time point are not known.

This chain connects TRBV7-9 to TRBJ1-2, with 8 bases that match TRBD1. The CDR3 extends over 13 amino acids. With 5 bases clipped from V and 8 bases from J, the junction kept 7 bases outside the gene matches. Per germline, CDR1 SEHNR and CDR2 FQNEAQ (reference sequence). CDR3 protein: CASSPTGVGGYTF. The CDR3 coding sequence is TGTGCCAGCAGCCCGACAGGGGTGGGCGGCTACACCTTC.

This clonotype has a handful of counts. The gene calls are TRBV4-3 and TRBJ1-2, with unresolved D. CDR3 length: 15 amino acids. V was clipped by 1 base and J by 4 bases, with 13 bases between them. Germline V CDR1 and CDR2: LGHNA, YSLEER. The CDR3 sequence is CASSQVHGETYGYTF. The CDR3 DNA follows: TGCGCCAGCAGCCAAGTCCATGGAGAAACCTATGGCTACACCTTC.

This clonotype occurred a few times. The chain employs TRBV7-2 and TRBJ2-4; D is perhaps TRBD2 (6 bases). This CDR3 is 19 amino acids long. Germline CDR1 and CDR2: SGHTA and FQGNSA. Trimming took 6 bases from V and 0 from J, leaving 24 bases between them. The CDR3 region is CASSPPRRGEWIAKNIQYF. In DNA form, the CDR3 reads TGTGCCAGCAGTCCTCCCCGGAGGGGTGAATGGATAGCCAAAAACATTCAGTACTTC.

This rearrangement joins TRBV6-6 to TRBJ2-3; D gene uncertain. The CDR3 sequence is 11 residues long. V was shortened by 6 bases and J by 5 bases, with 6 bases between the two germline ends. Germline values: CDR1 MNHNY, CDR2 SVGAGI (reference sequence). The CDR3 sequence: CASRSEDTQYF. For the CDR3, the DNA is TGTGCCAGCAGATCCGAAGATACGCAGTATTTT.

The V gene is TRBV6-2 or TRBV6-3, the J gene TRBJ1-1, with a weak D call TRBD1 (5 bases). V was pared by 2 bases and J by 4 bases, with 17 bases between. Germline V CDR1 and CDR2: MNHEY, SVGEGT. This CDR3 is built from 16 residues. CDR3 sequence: CASSYRQGTSFTEAFF. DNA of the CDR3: TGTGCCAGCAGTTACAGGCAGGGTACCAGCTTCACTGAAGCTTTCTTT.